Each of the 15 T cell receptor beta chains below was sequenced from the same sample in a study of blood T cell repertoires in COVID-19. Profiled with immunoSEQ multiplex PCR; TCRdb holds only in-frame clones, not every one. The top ten clones hold less than 1.5% of a sample with 430,000 or so clones, roughly 88% of them seen once. Sequencing was done on a sample of PBMCs or T cells enriched from blood (not recorded which). These receptors came from a woman aged 18 to 35 who had been exposed to COVID-19.

This clone came up a few times. The chain links TRBV29-1 to TRBJ1-2; D unclear. The length of the CDR3 is 12 residues. Trimming removed 6 bases from V and 8 bases from J, with 16 bases in between. Germline V lookup: CDR1 SQVTM, CDR2 ANQGSEA. CDR3 DNA: TGCAGCGTGCTGCCTGGCTTGGAGGGCTACACCTTC. This sequence encodes CSVLPGLEGYTF.

In DNA, the CDR3 is TGTGCCAGCAGCTTATCGCGTGCGGGGGGGCCCGTTTCCTACAATGAGCAGTTCTTC. Protein product: CASSLSRAGGPVSYNEQFF. V gene TRBV7-3 combines with J gene TRBJ2-1; TRBD2 aligns across 9 bases. Trimming removed 2 bases from V and 1 base from J; junction bases left unmatched: 12. Germline CDR1 and CDR2: SGHTA and FQGTGA. CDR3 length equals 19 residues.

The J gene is TRBJ1-1, the V gene TRBV28; D ambiguous. Germline V gene sequence: CDR1 MDHEN, CDR2 SYDVKM. The CDR3 extends over 15 amino acids. V was trimmed by 3 bases and J by 6 bases, leaving 17 bases between them. In DNA form, the CDR3 reads TGTGCCAGCAGTTTTTATGGCGGTCCGAGGGCTGAAGCTTTCTTT. Its translation: CASSFYGGPRAEAFF.

This sequence joins TRBV27 and TRBJ1-4, with unresolved D. There are 12 residues in the CDR3. The V gene lost 8 bases and the J gene lost 10 bases, with 14 bases spanning the gap. CDR1 MNHEY and CDR2 SMNVEV come from the germline V gene (reference sequence). The CDR3 here is CASGGSSGKLFF. CDR3 sequence (DNA): TGTGCCAGCGGTGGAAGTTCAGGAAAACTGTTTTTT.

The chain employs TRBV21-1 and TRBJ1-4; the D call of TRBD1 is as the table states it, not checked on the DNA. TRBV21-1 is tagged as a pseudogene. The CDR3 is 17 amino acids. Written as DNA, the CDR3 is TGTGCCAGCAGCACCCCCGCAGGGGGCCTATATAATGAAAAACTGTTTTTT. Its translation is CASSTPAGGLYNEKLFF.

The chain joins TRBV5-1 to TRBJ2-2; 10 bases are a match to TRBD1. The germline gives CDR1 SGHRS, CDR2 YFSETQ. The V gene end was trimmed by 4 bases and the J gene end by 7 bases; junction bases not matched to a gene: 16. The CDR3 sequence is 18 residues long. The CDR3 is CASSGSISGTGVRGELFF. The CDR3 region has the DNA TGCGCCAGCAGCGGTTCAATATCCGGGACAGGGGTACGCGGGGAGCTGTTTTTT.

The chain is built from TRBV5-1 and TRBJ1-5, with D possibly TRBD1 on 6 matching bases. The CDR3 consists of 15 residues. Trimming cost V 0 bases and J 7 bases, with 14 bases left between them. Germline V lookup: CDR1 SGHRS, CDR2 YFSETQ. CDR3 sequence (DNA): TGCGCCAGCAGCTTGGAGGGACAAGCAAACCAGCCCCAGCATTTT. It translates to CASSLEGQANQPQHF.

The genes are TRBV18 and TRBJ1-1; 10 bases line up with TRBD1. The CDR3 is 14 residues long. J gave up 4 bases and V 3 bases, and 2 bases lay outside the gene matches. The germline gives CDR1 KGHSH, CDR2 LQKENI. Written as DNA, the CDR3 is TGTGCCAGCTCACCGAGGACAGGGGGCACTGAAGCTTTCTTT. It translates to CASSPRTGGTEAFF. Looking up the rest from reference TRBV18 and TRBJ1-1 gives the full variable domain: NAGVMQNPRHLVRRRGQEARLRCSPMKGHSHVYWYRQLPEEGLKFMVYLQKENIIDESGMPKERFSAEFPKEGPSILRIQQVVRGDSAAYFCASSPRTGGTEAFFGQGTRLTVV.

This rearrangement joins TRBV3-1 (or the pseudogene TRBV3-2) to TRBJ1-2; a weak D match, TRBD1 (6 bases). The V end lost 8 bases, the J end lost 10 bases, and 26 bases lay between the germline ends. The CDR3 covers 15 residues. Germline CDR1 LGHDT, CDR2 YNNKEL (reference sequence). DNA of the CDR3: TGTGCCAGCGCCATTCCCGTTGTCCGAGGGGGTGACTACACCTTC. It translates to CASAIPVVRGGDYTF.

This clone was found once. The rearrangement joins TRBV28 to TRBJ2-5, with 11 bases matching TRBD1. The germline V gene has CDR1 MDHEN and CDR2 SYDVKM. The V and J ends lost 4 bases and 1 base, in that order; junction bases with no gene match: 5. CDR3 size: 16 residues. The CDR3 sequence is CASSSRTGGPQETQYF. In DNA, the CDR3 is TGTGCCAGCAGTTCAAGGACAGGGGGCCCCCAAGAGACCCAGTACTTC. Filled out from reference TRBV28 and TRBJ2-5, the complete variable domain reads DVKVTQSSRYLVKRTGEKVFLECVQDMDHENMFWYRQDPGLGLRLIYFSYDVKMKEKGDIPEGYSVSREKKERFSLILESASTNQTSMYLCASSSRTGGPQETQYFGPGTRLLVL.

The chain joins TRBV11-2 to TRBJ1-1; a possible D gene is TRBD1 (5 bases). Trimming removed 3 bases at V and 8 bases at J, with 16 bases between. The CDR3 is 14 amino acids. CDR1 and CDR2 (germline): SGHAT, FQNNGV. CDR3 sequence: CASSLGMGGTEAFF. CDR3 in DNA: TGTGCCAGCAGCTTGGGGATGGGGGGGACCGAAGCTTTCTTT.

This clone has more than one count but fewer than ten. The gene calls are TRBV19 and TRBJ2-7, with 11 positions matching TRBD1. The J segment lost 0 bases and the V segment lost 6 bases, leaving 4 bases of the junction unmatched. Germline V lookup: CDR1 LNHDA, CDR2 SQIVND (reference sequence). The CDR3 spans 15 residues. The CDR3 region is CASRYGQGASYEQYF. CDR3 in DNA: TGTGCCAGTAGGTACGGACAGGGGGCCTCCTACGAGCAGTACTTC.

As regards this clone: This specimen includes other DNA sequences encoding the same CDR3. V is TRBV5-4 and J is TRBJ2-5; TRBD1 is a possible D gene (6 bases). Trimming removed 4 bases from V and 1 base from J, with 8 bases in between. Germline CDR1 is SGHNT and CDR2 is YYREEE (reference sequence). The CDR3 loop spans 13 amino acids. The CDR3 sequence is CASSQGPQETQYF. For the CDR3, the DNA is TGTGCCAGCAGCCAGGGGCCCCAAGAGACCCAGTACTTC.

The chain recombines TRBV3-1 (or the pseudogene TRBV3-2) with TRBJ2-5; TRBD2 aligns across 8 bases. The J segment lost 0 bases and the V segment lost 2 bases, leaving 5 bases of the junction unmatched. From germline, CDR1 is LGHDT and CDR2 YNNKEL (reference sequence). The CDR3 consists of 16 residues. CDR3 in amino acids: CASSQFLAGNQETQYF. CDR3 DNA: TGTGCCAGCAGCCAATTCCTAGCGGGTAACCAAGAGACCCAGTACTTC.

This chain uses TRBV28 with TRBJ2-7; the D is unclear. V was pared by 6 bases and J by 0 bases, with 15 bases between. CDR3 length equals 15 residues. CDR1 is MDHEN and CDR2 is SYDVKM in the germline V gene. The CDR3: CASRFQPSSSYEQYF. CDR3 in DNA: TGTGCCAGCAGGTTCCAACCGTCGAGCTCCTACGAGCAGTACTTC.